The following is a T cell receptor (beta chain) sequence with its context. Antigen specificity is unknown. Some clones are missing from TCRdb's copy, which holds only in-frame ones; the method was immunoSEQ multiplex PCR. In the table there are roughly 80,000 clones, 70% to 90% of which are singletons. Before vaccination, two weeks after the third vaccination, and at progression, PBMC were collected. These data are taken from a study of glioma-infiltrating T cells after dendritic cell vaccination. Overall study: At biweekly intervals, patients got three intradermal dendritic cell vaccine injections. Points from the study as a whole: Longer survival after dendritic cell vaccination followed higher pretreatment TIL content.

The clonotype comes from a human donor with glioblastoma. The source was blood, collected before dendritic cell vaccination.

Written as DNA, the CDR3 is TGCGCCAGCAGCTTGGCGGTGGGGACAGAGGTTGAAGCTTTCTTT. This codes for CASSLAVGTEVEAFF. The chain employs TRBV5-1 and TRBJ1-1; 7 positions match TRBD1. The CDR3 sequence is 15 residues long. Per germline, CDR1 SGHRS and CDR2 YFSETQ. V was pared by 0 bases and J by 7 bases, with 9 bases of the junction left unmatched. The complete variable domain, with remaining parts taken from reference TRBV5-1 and TRBJ1-1, reads KAGVTQTPRYLIKTRGQQVTLSCSPISGHRSVSWYQQTPGQGLQFLFEYFSETQRNKGNFPGRFSGRQFSNSRSEMNVSTLELGDSALYLCASSLAVGTEVEAFFGQGTRLTVV.